This is a list of T cell receptor beta chains from one sample in a study of blood T cell repertoires in COVID-19. The assay was immunoSEQ multiplex PCR, and TCRdb's table has in-frame clones only and misses some. The table includes hundreds of thousands of clones, approximately 86% detected once. Source material: peripheral blood. These receptors were taken from a man aged 55 to 70 who had recovered from COVID-19. CDR3s include the opening cysteine and the closing phenylalanine or tryptophan. D genes are given only for firm matches. The size of a clone is reported for some rows only, either as once, few or many, or as a class for expanded clones.

>-|TRBJ1-5|TRBV6-2/TRBV6-3|once
TGTGCCAGCAGTTACGGGACAAACAATCAGCCCCAGCATTTT
CASSYGTNNQPQHF
>TRBD2|TRBJ2-3|TRBV5-1|-
TGCGCCAGCAGCTTTCTAGCGGGGGGGCCCTCGGATACGCAGTATTTT
CASSFLAGGPSDTQYF
>TRBD2|TRBJ2-7|TRBV6-1|-
TGTGCCAGCAGTTTAGGCGGGGGGCCCTACGAGCAGTACTTC
CASSLGGGPYEQYF
>TRBD2|TRBJ2-7|TRBV2|-
TGTGCCAGCAGGAAGACAGGAAACGGGGGGGACGAGCAGTACTTC
CASRKTGNGGDEQYF
>-|TRBJ2-3|TRBV10-3|once
TGTGCCATCAGTGAATCTATTACGCAGTATTTT
CAISESITQYF
>TRBD2|TRBJ2-1|TRBV3-1/TRBV3-2|-
TGTGCCAGCAGCCAACTAGCGGGGGCCTTAGTGTTCTTC
CASSQLAGALVFF
>TRBD1|TRBJ2-3|TRBV14|-
TGTGCCAGCAGCCAGAGCGGACAGGGCCGCACAGATACGCAGTATTTT
CASSQSGQGRTDTQYF
>-|TRBJ2-3|TRBV9|-
TGTGCCAGCAGCGTACGGGGTAGCACAGATACGCAGTATTTT
CASSVRGSTDTQYF
>-|TRBJ2-1|TRBV5-1|-
TGCGCCAGCAGCTTGACGGCTAGCTCCTACAATGAGCAGTTCTTC
CASSLTASSYNEQFF
>-|TRBJ2-2|TRBV5-1|-
TGCGCCAGCAGCTCCAGGGCCCTGAACACCGGGGAGCTGTTTTTT
CASSSRALNTGELFF
>-|TRBJ1-6|TRBV9|-
TGTGCCAGCAGCCCCAGGGTTTCTACTTCACCCCTCCACTTT
CASSPRVSTSPLHF
>TRBD1|TRBJ1-2|TRBV19|few
TGTGCCAGTACCCACGACAGGGGTGGTGGCTACACCTTC
CASTHDRGGGYTF
>TRBD1|TRBJ1-2|TRBV6-5|-
TGTGCCAGCAATCCAGGGGGCCCTAACTATGGCTACACCTTC
CASNPGGPNYGYTF
>-|TRBJ1-1|TRBV27|few
TGTGCCAGCAGTTGGGGAAGGGGCCCTATGAACACTGAAGCTTTCTTT
CASSWGRGPMNTEAFF
>TRBD1|TRBJ1-5|TRBV19|-
TGTGCCAGTAGTACTATTCCGGGGACAGGCAATCAGCCCCAGCATTTT
CASSTIPGTGNQPQHF
>TRBD2|TRBJ2-5|TRBV10-3|-
TGTGCCATCAGTGAGGGGTCCCTTTCGGCTAGCGGGGGAGAGACCCAGTACTTC
CAISEGSLSASGGETQYF
>TRBD2|TRBJ2-3|TRBV3-1/TRBV3-2|-
TGTGCCAGCAGCCAAGGGGTAGCGGGGGGGGATACGCAGTATTTT
CASSQGVAGGDTQYF
>-|TRBJ1-4|TRBV29-1|once
TGCAGCGCTGGTGCGATTCGAGAAAAACTGTTTTTT
CSAGAIREKLFF
>-|TRBJ1-2|TRBV30|-
TGTGCCTGGAGGAATATGGGCAGGGCCTATGGCTACACCTTC
CAWRNMGRAYGYTF
>-|TRBJ1-2|TRBV9|-
TGTGCCAGCAGCGTCGACAGTAACTATGGCTACACCTTC
CASSVDSNYGYTF
>-|TRBJ1-2|TRBV5-1|-
TGCGCCAGCAGCCAGTCAGGGTCTAGGGGCTACACCTTC
CASSQSGSRGYTF
>TRBD1|TRBJ2-6|TRBV5-6|-
TGTGCCAGCAGCTTGGCGGGACAGAGCTCTGGGGCCAACGTCCTGACTTTC
CASSLAGQSSGANVLTF
>-|TRBJ2-5|TRBV5-1|-
TGCGCCAGCAGCTTGGCCGTAGCGGCAACGGGGGAGACCCAGTACTTC
CASSLAVAATGETQYF
>TRBD2|TRBJ2-3|TRBV18|-
TGTGCCAGCTCACCACTTAGCGGGGCCACAGATACGCAGTATTTT
CASSPLSGATDTQYF
>-|TRBJ1-4|TRBV6-5|-
TGTGCCACCAAGACAGAAACTATAGGTGAAAAACTGTTTTTT
CATKTETIGEKLFF
>-|TRBJ1-2|TRBV5-1|-
TGCGCCAGCACCCCGGACAGTAACTATGGCTACACCTTC
CASTPDSNYGYTF
>-|TRBJ1-5|TRBV30|-
TGTGCCTGGAGTCTCCAGGGCACAGAGCCCCAGCATTTT
CAWSLQGTEPQHF
>TRBD2|TRBJ2-3|TRBV10-2|-
TGCGCCAGCATCGGTCCTAGCGGGGCGTTCACAGATACGCAGTATTTT
CASIGPSGAFTDTQYF
>-|TRBJ2-1|TRBV18|-
TGTGCCAGCTCACCAAGCCCAGGAATAGTTAGGGGAGGAGAGCAGTTCTTC
CASSPSPGIVRGGEQFF
>TRBD2|TRBJ2-2|TRBV18|once
TGTGCCAGCTCACCAATTCCGGGAACTAGCGGGAACACCGGGGAGCTGTTTTTT
CASSPIPGTSGNTGELFF
>-|TRBJ2-1|TRBV27|-
TGTGCCAGCAAAGAAAGAGAGAGGGGGTACTACAATGAGCAGTTCTTC
CASKERERGYYNEQFF